These 28 T cell receptor beta chains were sequenced from one sample in a study of tumor and adjacent non-tumor tissue in lung cancer. RNA was extracted from bulk tissue without any cell sorting. Three rounds of nested PCR, following a modified ARM-PCR protocol, produced the TCRbeta library. One entry per CDR3 protein, called by TCRdb with MiXCR from the multiplex PCR reads. The table lists approximately 130,000 distinct CDR3 sequences, roughly 64% of them singletons. The material sequenced was lung tumor tissue. These receptors all stem from a man aged 30-40 years with non-small cell lung cancer.

Details on this clonotype: Sequence at one end of the junction differs from germline and may be a read error. The chain combines TRBV6-1 with TRBJ1-1; D ambiguous. The CDR3 loop spans 13 amino acids. The V gene's germline CDR1 is MNHNS and CDR2 SASEGT. CDR3 sequence: CASIINGNTETFF. CDR3 nucleotides: TGTGCCAGCATTATTAACGGGAACACTGAAACTTTCTTT.

Comment on this clonotype: One base away lies a much larger clone, so this may be a sequencing read error. The rearrangement uses TRBV6-6 and TRBJ1-1, with D tentatively TRBD1 (5 bases). CDR3 length equals 15 residues. CDR1 is MNHNY, CDR2 SVGAGI, per germline (reference sequence). The CDR3 region has the DNA TGTGCCAGCAGTTACCGGGGGATGGGAATCACTGGAGCTTTCTTT. Translating gives CASSYRGMGITGAFF.

This sequence joins TRBV20-1 and TRBJ2-7; D is unresolved. Germline CDR1 reads DFQATT; CDR2 reads SNEGSKA (reference sequence). Trimming cost V 3 bases and J 3 bases, with 15 bases left between them. The length of the CDR3 is 14 residues. The DNA for the CDR3 is TGCAGTGCTAGCCGAGAAGGCACGGGCTACGAGCAGTACTTC. It encodes CSASREGTGYEQYF.

The J gene is TRBJ2-7, the V gene TRBV6-1, with D perhaps TRBD2 (5 bases). Germline V lookup: CDR1 MNHNS, CDR2 SASEGT. Trimming stripped 6 bases from V and 3 bases from J, with 9 bases between. This CDR3 contains 12 residues. The CDR3 DNA follows: TGTGCCAGCAGGGCGGAGGTCTACGAGCAGTACTTC. It is translated as CASRAEVYEQYF.

This clonotype was found many times. The chain uses TRBV11-3 and TRBJ2-5; no clear D gene. V gave up 4 bases and J gave up 4 bases, with 16 bases separating them. This CDR3 has 15 residues. From germline, CDR1 is SGHNT and CDR2 YENEEA. The CDR3 reads CASSSVSGIGETQYF. CDR3 nucleotides: TGTGCCAGCAGCTCGGTCTCAGGAATTGGAGAGACCCAGTACTTC.

About this clonotype: This could be a read error, since a much larger clone is one nucleotide away. DNA of the CDR3: TGTGTCAGCAGTTTTACGGGGGAGACCCAGTACTTC. It codes for CVSSFTGETQYF. The rearrangement uses TRBV12-3 or TRBV12-4 and TRBJ2-5; D is possibly TRBD2 (5 bases). The CDR3 sequence is 12 residues long.

Note on this clonotype: A clone one base away is much larger, so this may be a read error. The rearrangement joins TRBV6-2 or TRBV6-3 to TRBJ1-2, with 7 positions matching TRBD1. Germline CDR1 is MNHEY and CDR2 is SVGEGT. V was pared by 2 bases and J by 4 bases, with 7 bases of the junction left unmatched. This CDR3 is built from 15 residues. The CDR3 sequence is CASSYVGQTFYGYTF. CDR3 coding DNA: TGTGCCAGCAGTTACGTGGGACAGACTTTCTATGGCTACACCTTC.

The J gene is TRBJ2-7, the V gene TRBV6-1, with D possibly matching TRBD1 (6 bases). Deletions cut 6 bases from V and 10 bases from J, with 25 bases between. Germline CDR1 MNHNS, CDR2 SASEGT. The CDR3 runs 15 residues. The CDR3 reads CASSRKDRTPYDQYF. In nucleotides, the CDR3 is TGTGCCAGCAGCCGAAAAGACAGGACCCCCTATGATCAGTACTTC.

In the case of this clonotype: A clone one base away is much larger, so this may be a read error. This chain uses TRBV12-3 or TRBV12-4 with TRBJ1-6, with D maybe TRBD1 (6 bases). This CDR3 has 14 residues. The CDR3 here is CANSLWGRNSPLHF. Here the CDR3 DNA reads TGTGCCAACAGTTTGTGGGGGCGCAATTCACCCCTCCACTTT.

The chain couples TRBV5-4 to TRBJ1-4; D is undetermined. V gave up 3 bases and J gave up 5 bases, with 11 bases separating them. The germline CDR1 and CDR2 sequences are SGHNT and YYREEE (reference sequence). The CDR3 contains 14 residues. Here the CDR3 reads CASSSRARNEKLFF. DNA of the CDR3: TGTGCCAGCAGCTCAAGGGCGAGAAATGAAAAACTGTTTTTT.

Remarks on this clonotype: A read error is possible here, since a much larger clone lies one base away. This chain joins TRBV5-6 and TRBJ2-3, with 10 nucleotides matching TRBD2. The V segment lost 5 bases and the J segment 5 bases; nucleotides outside the gene matches: 8. CDR1 and CDR2 from the germline V gene are SGHDT and YYEEEE. The CDR3 is 15 amino acids. The CDR3 DNA is TGTGCCAGCAGGCTAGCGGGAGACAGTGTAGATACGCAGTATTTT. This sequence encodes CASRLAGDSVDTQYF.

A note on this clonotype: A clone one base away is much larger, so this may be a read error. The chain is built from TRBV6-5 and TRBJ1-4; 8 bases fit TRBD1. J was trimmed by 1 base and V by 4 bases; bases with no gene match: 8. This CDR3 has 17 amino acids. In germline, CDR1 is MNHEY, CDR2 SVGAGI. CDR3 DNA sequence: TGTGCCAGCAGTTTCCAGGGGGCGCGAGTAACTAATGAAAAACTGTTTTTT. Translating it yields CASSFQGARVTNEKLFF.

A note on this clonotype: A much larger clone is a single base away; this may be a read error. This chain uses TRBV29-1 with TRBJ2-5, with D maybe TRBD1 (6 bases). This CDR3 is 14 amino acids long. Trimming removed 4 bases at V and 4 bases at J, with 16 bases between. Germline CDR1 is SQVTM and CDR2 is ANQGSEA. Here the CDR3 reads CSVGGGTRGETQYF. The CDR3 DNA reads as TGCAGCGTTGGAGGGGGTACCCGCGGAGAGACCCAGTACTTC.

Note on this clonotype: Without the conserved terminal phenylalanine or tryptophan, this CDR3 likely stems from a read error. The V gene is TRBV29-1, the J gene TRBJ2-3; 7 positions match TRBD1. The CDR3 runs 17 residues. V lost 0 bases, J lost 0 bases, and 9 bases stayed unmatched. Germline assignment: CDR1 SQVTM and CDR2 ANQGSEA. CDR3 bases: TGCAGCGTTGAAGACCCTTGGACAGGTTCTAGCACAGATACGCAGTATTTA. Translating gives CSVEDPWTGSSTDTQYL.

This clonotype was observed once. Relative to the germline gene, one junction end is altered; a read error may explain this. The chain recombines TRBV4-2 with TRBJ2-5; 11 nucleotides match TRBD2. The CDR3 extends over 15 amino acids. Germline V lookup: CDR1 LGHNA, CDR2 YNFKEQ. Here the CDR3 DNA reads TGTACCAGCAGCCAAATAGCGGGAGGGCCGGAGACCCAGTACTTC. It codes for CTSSQIAGGPETQYF.

On this clonotype itself: A much more abundant neighbour one base away suggests this may be a read error. The J gene is TRBJ1-5, the V gene TRBV6-1; D uncertain. Germline CDR1 and CDR2: MNHNS and SASEGT. There are 12 residues in the CDR3. CDR3 protein: CASSELGQPQRF. The DNA for the CDR3 is TGTGCCAGCAGTGAACTTGGTCAGCCCCAGCGTTTT.

This clonotype was observed a handful of times. Germline is not matched at one junction end, which may reflect a read error. This chain joins TRBV11-3 and TRBJ2-5; 10 positions match TRBD2. This CDR3 has 15 residues. Germline CDR1 is SGHNT and CDR2 is YENEEA. The CDR3 loop is CPSSLEAGGQETQYF. The DNA of the CDR3 is TGTCCCAGCAGTTTAGAAGCGGGAGGGCAAGAGACCCAATACTTC.

About this clonotype itself: Since a much larger clone is just one base distant, this may be a read error. The V gene is TRBV5-1, the J gene TRBJ2-3; TRBD1 aligns across 7 bases. Trimming cost V 0 bases and J 2 bases; bases outside gene matches: 3. The CDR3 contains 15 residues. The V gene's germline CDR1 is SGHRS and CDR2 YFSETQ. The CDR3 DNA sequence: TGCGCCAGCAGCTTGGTGGGACAGTCCACAGATACGCAGTATTTT. It translates to CASSLVGQSTDTQYF.

This clonotype was detected many times. V usage is TRBV20-1 and J usage is TRBJ2-3; unclear D gene. Germline lookup yields CDR1 DFQATT and CDR2 SNEGSKA (reference sequence). V was cut by 6 bases and J by 5 bases, with 9 bases left in between. This CDR3 region has 11 residues. The CDR3 nucleotides are TGCAGTGCCCAACAAGGAGATACGCAGTATTTT. This gives the protein CSAQQGDTQYF.

About this clonotype itself: Mismatch with germline at one junction end may stem from a read error. The rearrangement links TRBV29-1 to TRBJ2-7; D is unresolved. The CDR3 spans 16 residues. Per germline, CDR1 SQVTM and CDR2 ANQGSEA. CDR3 sequence reads: CSVGSLRGHRSYKQYF. Here the CDR3 DNA reads TGCAGCGTTGGTTCCCTCAGAGGCCATCGGTCCTACAAGCAGTACTTC.

With regard to this clonotype: At one end, the junction sequence differs from germline, possibly due to a read error. The chain uses TRBV5-1 and TRBJ2-6; 8 positions agree with TRBD2. CDR3 length: 16 residues. The germline gives CDR1 SGHRS, CDR2 YFSETQ. In nucleotides, the CDR3 is TGCGCCAGCAGCTTGGTCGGGGGGGCAGGGGTCAACGTCCTGACTTTC. Protein: CASSLVGGAGVNVLTF.

As for this clonotype: It may be a read error: a sequence one base away is much more abundant. This chain links TRBV4-1 with TRBJ1-5; D gene unclear. CDR1 and CDR2 from the germline V gene are MGHRA and YSYEKL. CDR3 length: 17 residues. The CDR3 here is CASNQEGSWYSNQPQHF. The CDR3 nucleotides are TGCGCCAGCAACCAAGAAGGGAGTTGGTATAGCAATCAGCCCCAGCATTTT.

The chain has TRBV12-3 or TRBV12-4 and TRBJ1-5; possible D gene TRBD1, 5 bases. The closer fit of TRBJ2-3 to the DNA end suggests the J call may be wrong. This CDR3 contains 14 residues. As DNA, the CDR3 is TGTGCCAGCAGTTACGGACATAGAAATCAGCCCCAGTATTTT. As protein: CASSYGHRNQPQYF.

Comments on this clonotype: A clone one base away is much larger, so this may be a read error. Without the conserved terminal phenylalanine or tryptophan, this CDR3 likely stems from a read error. The chain combines TRBV20-1 with TRBJ2-5; D is undetermined. The CDR3 contains 14 residues. The germline V gene encodes CDR1 DFQATT and CDR2 SNEGSKA (reference sequence). Trimming took off 2 bases at V and 1 base at J, with 11 bases between the two ends. CDR3: CSARSLRLQETQYI. The CDR3 nucleotides read TGCAGTGCTAGAAGCCTACGGCTCCAAGAGACCCAGTACATC.

The chain has TRBV5-4 and TRBJ1-2; D ambiguous. The CDR3 contains 15 residues. Trimming took 3 bases from V and 2 from J, leaving 14 bases between them. In germline, CDR1 is SGHNT, CDR2 YYREEE (reference sequence). The CDR3 sequence is CASSSAERLNYGYTF. The CDR3 nucleotides read TGTGCCAGCAGCTCAGCAGAGCGGCTGAACTATGGCTACACCTTC.

A word on this clonotype: A much larger clone sits a single nucleotide away, making a read error possible. The V call is TRBV6-1, the J call TRBJ2-5, with 7 bases fitting TRBD2. V gave up 7 bases and J gave up 3 bases; unmatched junction bases: 8. CDR3 length: 14 residues. Germline loops: CDR1 MNHNS, CDR2 SASEGT. CDR3 amino acids: CASTLAATKETQYF. The CDR3 DNA reads as TGTGCCAGCACCCTAGCGGCAACTAAAGAGACCCAGTACTTC.

This clonotype was seen a few times. The V and J genes are TRBV20-1 and TRBJ2-5; TRBD2 aligns across 7 bases. Germline CDR1 DFQATT, CDR2 SNEGSKA (reference sequence). V was clipped by 5 bases and J by 4 bases; unmatched bases: 7. The CDR3 covers 13 residues. The CDR3 sequence: CSAASGGGETQYF. CDR3 DNA: TGCAGTGCTGCCTCGGGAGGAGGAGAGACCCAGTACTTC.

There are a few counts of this clonotype. One base away lies a much larger clone, so this may be a sequencing read error. The J gene is TRBJ2-3, the V gene TRBV6-1, with 9 bases aligning to TRBD2. The length of the CDR3 is 14 residues. The germline CDR1 and CDR2 sequences are MNHNS and SASEGT. The DNA for the CDR3 is TGTGCCAGCCGCTTTAGCGGGAGAACAGATACGCGGTATTTT. Protein sequence: CASRFSGRTDTRYF.